These T cell receptor beta chains were read from a single sample in a study of T-cell reconstitution after alpha-beta-depleted transplantation in children. From the PCR reads, TCRdb called clonotypes with MiXCR, one entry per CDR3 protein. Of 580,000 or so distinct CDR3 sequences in the sample, around 23% were seen once. Sequencing used PBMCs, mostly from graft donor cells, obtained 360 days after TCRalphabeta/CD19-depleted stem cell transplant. All receptors derive from a boy in the first two years of life who had a stem cell transplant for acute myeloid leukemia, so the T cells may come from the graft donor. CDR3s include the opening cysteine and the closing phenylalanine or tryptophan. A D gene is named only where the DNA matches it firmly. Only part of the rows carry a size: once, few, many, or a class if the clone is expanded.

j_call,clone_size,v_call,d_call,cdr3_aa,cdr3_nt
TRBJ2-7,few,TRBV12-3/TRBV12-4,.,CASSRTVHEQYF,TGTGCCAGCAGTAGGACAGTACACGAGCAGTACTTC
TRBJ1-2,many,TRBV29-1,.,CSVAKETGYTF,TGCAGCGTTGCCAAGGAGACTGGCTACACCTTC
TRBJ2-7,many,TRBV18,.,CASSLTTGTSYEQYF,TGTGCCAGCTCACTTACGACAGGAACCTCCTACGAGCAGTACTTC
TRBJ2-5,few,TRBV12-3/TRBV12-4,.,CASRVTSRETQYF,TGTGCCAGCAGGGTGACTAGTAGAGAGACCCAGTACTTC
TRBJ2-3,many,TRBV6-2/TRBV6-3,TRBD1,CASSRRTGLSDTQYF,TGTGCCAGCAGCCGGAGGACAGGGCTCTCAGATACGCAGTATTTT
TRBJ2-1,few,TRBV10-3,TRBD2,CAISGRGGGPVSSYNEQFF,TGTGCCATCAGTGGCCGAGGCGGGGGGCCCGTTAGCTCCTACAATGAGCAGTTCTTC
TRBJ2-2,few,TRBV12-3/TRBV12-4,.,CASSLVSRIGGELFF,TGTGCCAGCAGTTTAGTCAGCAGAATTGGCGGGGAGCTGTTTTTT
TRBJ2-6,.,TRBV5-4,TRBD1,CASSSGTGASGANVLTF,TGTGCCAGCAGCTCCGGGACAGGGGCCTCTGGGGCCAACGTCCTGACTTTC
TRBJ1-1,few,TRBV18,.,CASTPSGGAFIEAFF,TGTGCCAGCACGCCCTCCGGGGGGGCTTTTATTGAAGCTTTCTTT
TRBJ2-3,many,TRBV29-1,TRBD2,CSVWGLAGGRSTDTQYF,TGCAGCGTCTGGGGGCTAGCGGGGGGGCGGAGCACAGATACGCAGTATTTT
TRBJ1-5,few,TRBV6-7,TRBD1,CASSSGTGPRDQPQHF,TGTGCCAGCAGTTCGGGGACAGGACCAAGGGATCAGCCCCAGCATTTT
TRBJ2-4,many,TRBV5-1,.,CASSIQGDIQYF,TGCGCCAGCAGCATCCAAGGGGACATTCAGTACTTC
TRBJ2-5,once,TRBV6-1,TRBD1,CASSLGTGGAYLETQYF,TGTGCCAGCAGTCTTGGGACAGGGGGCGCTTATTTAGAGACCCAGTACTTC
TRBJ2-7,many,TRBV12-3/TRBV12-4,TRBD1,CASRPTGTPYEQYF,TGTGCCAGCAGGCCGACAGGGACCCCGTACGAGCAGTACTTC
TRBJ1-2,few,TRBV5-1,.,CASSLGAAYGYTF,TGCGCCAGCAGCTTGGGTGCGGCCTATGGCTACACCTTC
TRBJ1-2,few,TRBV7-9,TRBD1,CASSLGIGTANYGYTF,TGTGCCAGCAGCTTAGGGATAGGGACAGCTAACTATGGCTACACCTTC
TRBJ2-3,.,TRBV25-1,.,CASSASLDREGSDTQYF,TGTGCCAGCAGTGCTTCACTGGACAGGGAGGGGTCAGATACGCAGTATTTT
TRBJ1-5,many,TRBV6-2/TRBV6-3,TRBD1,CASSSRGGQPQHF,TGTGCCAGCAGTTCCAGGGGGGGACAGCCCCAGCATTTT
TRBJ2-7,few,TRBV7-2,TRBD2,CASSQASGGPGEQYF,TGTGCCAGCAGCCAAGCTAGCGGGGGGCCTGGGGAGCAGTACTTC
TRBJ2-7,few,TRBV9,.,CASSIQASSYEQYF,TGTGCCAGCAGCATCCAGGCTAGCTCCTACGAGCAGTACTTC
TRBJ2-7,few,TRBV13,TRBD1,CASSFTDRGEQYF,TGTGCCAGCAGCTTCACGGACAGGGGAGAGCAGTACTTC
TRBJ2-5,.,TRBV20-1,TRBD1,CSAARTGSKAQYF,TGCAGTGCTGCTCGGACAGGGTCTAAGGCCCAGTACTTC
TRBJ1-2,.,TRBV29-1,.,CSVEATERATIYGYTF,TGCAGCGTTGAAGCAACAGAGCGCGCTACTATCTATGGCTACACCTTC
TRBJ2-3,.,TRBV7-2,TRBD2,CASSPQRGGSTDTQYF,TGTGCCAGCAGCCCGCAGCGGGGGGGAAGCACAGATACGCAGTATTTT
TRBJ2-5,few,TRBV13,.,CASSSTDSYHGTQYF,TGTGCCAGCAGTTCAACCGACTCATACCACGGGACCCAGTACTTC
TRBJ2-1,.,TRBV6-5,TRBD2,CASSYGRGSSYNEQFF,TGTGCCAGCAGTTACGGGCGGGGGAGCTCCTACAATGAGCAGTTCTTC
TRBJ2-3,few,TRBV12-3/TRBV12-4,.,CASSTRGGRDTQYF,TGTGCCAGCAGTACCCGGGGCGGCCGAGATACGCAGTATTTT
TRBJ2-7,few,TRBV10-3,.,CAISDKGLTYEQYF,TGTGCCATCAGTGACAAGGGTTTGACCTACGAGCAGTACTTC
TRBJ2-1,few,TRBV6-1,.,CASSEGPSSYNEQFF,TGTGCCAGCAGTGAAGGACCGAGCTCCTACAATGAGCAGTTCTTC
TRBJ2-2,.,TRBV4-3,TRBD1,CASSRIGTAVTGELFF,TGCGCCAGCAGCCGGATTGGGACAGCAGTCACCGGGGAGCTGTTTTTT
TRBJ2-1,few,TRBV20-1,TRBD1,CSARRPGTGAYNEQFF,TGCAGTGCTAGAAGACCCGGGACAGGGGCCTACAATGAGCAGTTCTTC
TRBJ2-6,many,TRBV20-1,.,CSARQGSGANVLTF,TGCAGTGCTAGACAGGGATCTGGGGCCAACGTCCTGACTTTC
TRBJ2-1,.,TRBV20-1,TRBD2,CSARQLAVGLNEQFF,TGCAGTGCTAGACAACTAGCGGTCGGACTCAATGAGCAGTTCTTC
TRBJ1-1,many,TRBV6-5,.,CASSPRAANTEAFF,TGTGCCAGCAGTCCACGGGCCGCGAACACTGAAGCTTTCTTT
TRBJ1-3,.,TRBV1,.,CTSSPRNTIYF,TGCACCAGCAGCCCACGAAACACCATATATTTT
TRBJ2-1,many,TRBV20-1,.,CSARDESGELTNEQFF,TGCAGTGCTAGAGATGAGTCAGGGGAACTCACCAATGAGCAGTTCTTC
TRBJ1-1,few,TRBV29-1,.,CSARSGEAFF,TGCAGCGCTCGGTCAGGGGAAGCTTTCTTT
TRBJ2-1,few,TRBV20-1,.,CSARMGQSSYNEQFF,TGCAGTGCTAGGATGGGCCAAAGCTCCTACAATGAGCAGTTCTTC
TRBJ2-7,few,TRBV20-1,TRBD1,CSAATGGTYEQYF,TGCAGTGCCGCGACAGGGGGCACCTACGAGCAGTACTTC
TRBJ2-5,.,TRBV7-2,.,CASSNQNQETQYF,TGTGCCAGCAGCAATCAGAACCAAGAGACCCAGTACTTC
TRBJ2-7,.,TRBV3-1,.,CASSHGRDPGQGPYEQYF,TGTGCCAGCAGCCACGGGAGGGATCCGGGACAGGGTCCCTACGAGCAGTACTTC
TRBJ2-1,.,TRBV7-2,.,CASSLAQTLPFF,TGTGCCAGCAGCTTAGCGCAGACTCTGCCGTTCTTC
TRBJ2-7,many,TRBV12-3/TRBV12-4,TRBD2,CASSLAGHLSSYEQYF,TGTGCCAGCAGCCTAGCGGGCCACTTAAGCTCCTACGAGCAGTACTTC
TRBJ1-6,.,TRBV20-1,.,CSARGSETPLHF,TGCAGTGCTAGAGGGAGTGAGACACCCCTCCACTTT
TRBJ2-1,few,TRBV13,TRBD2,CASSDLGTGGTIHNEQFF,TGTGCCAGCAGCGACCTTGGAACGGGGGGAACTATCCACAATGAGCAGTTCTTC
TRBJ1-2,.,TRBV6-5,.,CASSYRIDYGYTF,TGTGCCAGCAGTTACCGGATTGACTATGGCTACACCTTC
TRBJ2-3,few,TRBV7-2,.,CASSFDFGAGDTQYF,TGTGCCAGCAGCTTCGACTTCGGAGCCGGAGATACGCAGTATTTT
TRBJ2-3,few,TRBV12-3/TRBV12-4,TRBD2,CASSLPLAGGLDTDTQYF,TGTGCCAGCAGTCTTCCTCTAGCGGGGGGGCTTGACACAGATACGCAGTATTTT
TRBJ2-5,few,TRBV7-2,TRBD1,CASSPGTGLLFETQYF,TGTGCCAGCAGCCCCGGGACAGGGCTCCTATTTGAGACCCAGTACTTC
TRBJ1-2,.,TRBV29-1,TRBD1,CSVEDASGTGSGFF,TGCAGCGTTGAAGACGCTTCCGGGACAGGGTCCGGATTCTTC
TRBJ2-3,.,TRBV10-3,.,CAIHRQKGDTQYF,TGTGCCATACACAGGCAAAAAGGAGATACGCAGTATTTT
TRBJ1-1,.,TRBV28,TRBD1,CASSPGTGLSEAFF,TGTGCCAGCAGTCCCGGGACAGGGCTTTCTGAAGCTTTCTTT
TRBJ1-3,few,TRBV29-1,.,CSVEDQGNTIYF,TGCAGCGTTGAAGATCAGGGGAACACCATATATTTT
TRBJ2-1,.,TRBV28,.,CASSPLLDRPNEQFF,TGTGCCAGCAGTCCCCTCCTCGACAGGCCCAATGAGCAGTTCTTC
TRBJ2-3,many,TRBV27,TRBD1,CASSLGQGKDTQYF,TGTGCCAGCAGTTTGGGACAGGGCAAAGATACGCAGTATTTT
TRBJ1-4,.,TRBV4-2,TRBD1,CASSQDAVTGFNEKLFF,TGTGCCAGCAGCCAAGATGCCGTGACAGGGTTTAATGAAAAACTGTTTTTT
TRBJ1-2,few,TRBV29-1,.,CSVDGGLLRGYTF,TGCAGCGTTGATGGGGGGTTATTAAGAGGCTACACCTTC